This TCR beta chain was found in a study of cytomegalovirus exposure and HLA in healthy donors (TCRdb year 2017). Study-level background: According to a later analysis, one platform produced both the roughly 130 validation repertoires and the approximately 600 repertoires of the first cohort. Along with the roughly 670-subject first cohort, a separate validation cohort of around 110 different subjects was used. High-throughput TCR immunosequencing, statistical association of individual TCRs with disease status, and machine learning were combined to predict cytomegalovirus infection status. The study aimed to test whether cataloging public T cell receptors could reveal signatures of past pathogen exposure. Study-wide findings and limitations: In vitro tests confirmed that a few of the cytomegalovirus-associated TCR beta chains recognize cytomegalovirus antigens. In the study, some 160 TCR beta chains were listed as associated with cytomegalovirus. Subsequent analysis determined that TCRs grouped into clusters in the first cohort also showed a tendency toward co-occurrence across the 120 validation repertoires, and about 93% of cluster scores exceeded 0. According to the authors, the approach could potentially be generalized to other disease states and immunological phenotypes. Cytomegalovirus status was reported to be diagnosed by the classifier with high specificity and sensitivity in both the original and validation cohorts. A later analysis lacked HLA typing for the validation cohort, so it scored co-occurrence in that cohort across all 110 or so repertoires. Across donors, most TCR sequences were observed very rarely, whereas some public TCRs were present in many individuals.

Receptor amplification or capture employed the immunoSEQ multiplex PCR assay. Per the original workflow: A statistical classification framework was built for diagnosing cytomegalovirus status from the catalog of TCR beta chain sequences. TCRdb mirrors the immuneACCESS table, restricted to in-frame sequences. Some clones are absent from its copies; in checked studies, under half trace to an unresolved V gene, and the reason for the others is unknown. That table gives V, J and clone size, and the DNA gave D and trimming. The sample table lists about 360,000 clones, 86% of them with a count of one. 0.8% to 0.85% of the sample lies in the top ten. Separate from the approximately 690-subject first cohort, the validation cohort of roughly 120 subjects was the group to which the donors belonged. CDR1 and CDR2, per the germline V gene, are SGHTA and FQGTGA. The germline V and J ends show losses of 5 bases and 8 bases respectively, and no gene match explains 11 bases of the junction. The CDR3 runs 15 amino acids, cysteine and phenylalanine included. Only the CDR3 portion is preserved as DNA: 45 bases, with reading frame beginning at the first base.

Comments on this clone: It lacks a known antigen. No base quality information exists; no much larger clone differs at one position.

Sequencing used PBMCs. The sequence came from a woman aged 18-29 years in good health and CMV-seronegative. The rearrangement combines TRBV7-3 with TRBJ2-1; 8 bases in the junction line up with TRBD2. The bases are TGTGCCAGCAGCCCGGAGGGGACTAGGGGCTATGAGCAGTTCTTC. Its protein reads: CASSPEGTRGYEQFF.